The present T cell receptor beta chain was sequenced within a study of T-cell reconstitution after alpha-beta-depleted transplantation in children (dated by TCRdb to about 2016). Regarding the complete study: Using TCR repertoire profiling, the study followed T-cell immune reconstitution in a quantitative way in children after TCRalphabeta/CD19-depleted allogeneic hematopoietic cell transplantation. The study at large found these results: Apparently early alphabetaT-cell count recovery about two months after transplant reportedly relied on only several hundred rapidly expanded clones derived from non-depleted graft cells. Hyperexpanded clone frequencies declined over subsequent months; after one year, T-cell counts and TCRbeta diversity were mostly attributed to newly produced T cells. The high TCRbeta diversity at day 60 in some patients was ascribed to recipient T cells and intrathymic progenitors that had survived conditioning.

In the paper's terms, the treatment or condition label means: allogeneic hematopoietic cell transplantation with graft depleted of TCRalphabeta T cells and CD19 B cells. TCRalphabeta/CD19-depleted allogeneic hematopoietic cell grafts were given to the transplant recipients, all of whom were children. This clonotype was seen only a few times. What antigen it recognizes has not been identified. No much larger clonotype is one base removed from it; base qualities were not supplied. Preparation of the library involved PCR. The data were produced on an Illumina HiSeq 2500. TCR library preparation used molecular barcoding, with unique molecular identifiers applied to normalize quantification of the TCRbeta repertoire. The public reads were reanalyzed by TCRdb: fastp trimming at Q25, MiXCR alignment, in-frame beta chains only. When rows share a CDR3 protein, they turn into one entry using the most common DNA and genes. This sample holds about 120,000 distinct CDR3 sequences; 23% were observed only once. 8% to 11% of the sample is held by the ten biggest clonotypes.

Trimming takes 6 bases off V and 8 bases off J; junction bases not matched to a gene: 0. The cysteine opens and the phenylalanine closes a CDR3 of 13 amino acids. Solely the CDR3 DNA is kept, with 39 bases framed from the first base. The TCR comes from a male patient aged 2-10 years who had a stem cell transplant for chronic granulomatous disease, so the T cells may come from the graft donor. The chain is assembled from TRBV12-3 or TRBV12-4 and TRBJ1-6, with 11 bases aligning to TRBD1. Sequenced here: PBMCs, mostly from graft donor cells, sampled 180 days after TCRalphabeta/CD19-depleted stem cell transplant. The encoded CDR3 is CASRGQGDSPLHF. Read as DNA, the sequence is TGTGCCAGCAGGGGACAGGGGGATTCACCCCTCCACTTT.